The 20 T cell receptor beta chains below come from one sample, sequenced in a study of siplizumab effects on memory and regulatory T cells. The protocol was immunoSEQ multiplex PCR, while the TCRdb copy is restricted to in-frame clones and leaves out a portion. The table lists tens of thousands of clones, 90% to 95% of them singletons, with 5.5% to 7.5% in the top ten. Sequencing input: CD8+ T cells sorted from blood. The receptors were sampled from a human donor in good health.

The rearrangement links TRBV4-3 to TRBJ1-4, with 9 bases fitting TRBD1. Germline loops: CDR1 LGHNA, CDR2 YSLEER. The CDR3 covers 17 residues. Germline trimming cut 1 base from V and 2 bases from J; bases unmatched to any gene: 5. The CDR3 is CASSQALTGGTNEKLFF. CDR3 sequence (DNA): TGCGCCAGCAGCCAAGCCCTTACAGGGGGCACTAATGAAAAACTGTTTTTT.

The chain has TRBV27 and TRBJ2-1; 8 bases align to TRBD2. Germline V gene lookup returns CDR1 MNHEY and CDR2 SMNVEV (reference sequence). The CDR3 consists of 14 residues. With 8 bases clipped from V and 7 bases from J, the junction kept 10 bases outside the gene matches. CDR3 in DNA: TGTGCCAGCGGACAAGCGGGAGTGTGGAATGAGCAGTTCTTC. Its translation is CASGQAGVWNEQFF.

The genes are TRBV9 and TRBJ1-4, with 9 bases fitting TRBD1. CDR1 and CDR2 (germline): SGDLS, YYNGEE. V shed 3 bases, J shed 6 bases, and the junction held 6 bases outside the gene matches. The CDR3 extends over 15 amino acids. The CDR3 here is CASSAGTGMDEKLFF. The CDR3 DNA is TGTGCCAGCAGCGCTGGGACAGGGATGGATGAAAAACTGTTTTTT.

The genes are TRBV29-1 and TRBJ2-1; perhaps TRBD2 as D (7 bases). The V end was cut by 5 bases, the J end by 3 bases, with 17 bases between. Germline V lookup: CDR1 SQVTM, CDR2 ANQGSEA. The CDR3 covers 15 residues. As DNA, the CDR3 is TGCAGCGTTCAAAAGGGGGGGGAGAACTACAATGAGCAGTTCTTC. It yields the protein CSVQKGGENYNEQFF.

This clone is a singleton in its sample. This rearrangement joins TRBV2 to TRBJ2-3, with 7 bases fitting TRBD2. The CDR3 runs 15 residues. The V gene's germline CDR1 is SNHLY and CDR2 FYNNEI. The V gene end was trimmed by 4 bases and the J gene end by 2 bases; junction bases not matched to a gene: 6. In nucleotides, the CDR3 is TGTGCCAGCAGTGGTGGCGGGGGAGTCACAGATACGCAGTATTTT. It specifies CASSGGGGVTDTQYF.

The chain uses TRBV11-3 and TRBJ2-3; perhaps TRBD2 as D (5 bases). The CDR3 is 15 amino acids. The germline V gene has CDR1 SGHNT and CDR2 YENEEA. V shed 1 base and J shed 4 bases, with 12 bases lying between them. CDR3 nucleotides: TGTGCCAGCAGCTTAGCCGGGAACAACGCAGATACGCAGTATTTT. It translates to CASSLAGNNADTQYF.

Only one count was recorded for this clone. The genes are TRBV14 and TRBJ2-5, with D unresolved. The CDR3 is 13 amino acids. Germline assignment: CDR1 SGHDN and CDR2 FVKESK. V was cut by 1 base and J by 3 bases, with 6 bases left in between. The CDR3 loop reads CASSQGAEETQYF. The DNA of the CDR3 is TGTGCCAGCAGCCAAGGGGCGGAAGAGACCCAGTACTTC.

The rearrangement joins TRBV5-5 to TRBJ2-2; either TRBD1 or TRBD2 may fit D (5 bases each). Germline V gives CDR1 SGHKS, CDR2 YYEKEE (reference sequence). The CDR3 runs to 16 residues. V shed 2 bases and J shed 3 bases, with 14 bases lying between them. CDR3: CASSFLGESYTGELFF. CDR3 bases: TGTGCCAGCAGCTTTCTGGGGGAGTCGTACACCGGGGAGCTGTTTTTT.

This chain connects TRBV2 to TRBJ2-1, with D perhaps matching TRBD1 (6 bases). V lost 3 bases and J 8 bases, leaving 14 bases between the germline ends. This CDR3 spans 14 amino acids. The germline V gene has CDR1 SNHLY and CDR2 FYNNEI. CDR3: CASSDDRLHDEQFF. CDR3 in DNA: TGTGCCAGCAGTGACGACAGGCTCCACGATGAGCAGTTCTTC.

The J gene is TRBJ1-2, the V gene TRBV7-9, with D perhaps TRBD1 (6 bases). V was clipped by 3 bases and J by 5 bases, with 13 bases between them. The CDR3 contains 14 residues. CDR1 and CDR2 from the germline V gene are SEHNR and FQNEAQ (reference sequence). The CDR3 loop is CASSFWTDLYGYTF. The CDR3 nucleotides are TGTGCCAGCAGCTTTTGGACAGATCTTTATGGCTACACCTTC.

The chain has TRBV4-2 and TRBJ1-1; D uncertain. Germline CDR1 and CDR2: LGHNA and YNFKEQ. With 0 bases removed from V and 7 bases from J, the gap between germline ends came to 6 bases. This CDR3 region has 12 residues. As DNA, the CDR3 is TGTGCCAGCAGCCAAGACGGAAGTGAAGCTTTCTTT. Amino acids: CASSQDGSEAFF.

V gene TRBV7-2 combines with J gene TRBJ1-5; D gene uncertain. The V end was cut by 5 bases, the J end by 2 bases, with 7 bases between. The CDR3 is made up of 13 amino acids. From germline, CDR1 is SGHTA and CDR2 FQGNSA. CDR3 sequence (DNA): TGTGCCAGCAGCCGGGAGGGCAATCAGCCCCAGCATTTT. This encodes CASSREGNQPQHF.

This chain joins TRBV10-3 and TRBJ2-5; no definite D call. The CDR3 is 15 amino acids. Trimming took off 0 bases at V and 4 bases at J, with 12 bases between the two ends. Germline lookup yields CDR1 ENHRY and CDR2 SYGVKD. The CDR3 nucleotides read TGTGCCATCAGTGAGTCGGGTATGGCAGGAGAGACCCAGTACTTC. The encoded protein is CAISESGMAGETQYF.

The chain recombines TRBV5-6 with TRBJ2-7; a possible D gene is TRBD2 (6 bases). V lost 4 bases and J 3 bases, leaving 14 bases between the germline ends. CDR1 is SGHDT and CDR2 is YYEEEE in the germline V gene. The CDR3 sequence is 14 residues long. CDR3 in amino acids: CASSLSGELYEQYF. The CDR3 nucleotides read TGTGCCAGCAGCCTTAGCGGAGAACTCTACGAGCAGTACTTC.

The chain combines TRBV7-9 with TRBJ1-2; D not resolved. The CDR3 contains 15 residues. Per germline, CDR1 SEHNR and CDR2 FQNEAQ (reference sequence). V lost 5 bases, J lost 8 bases, and 21 bases lay in between. The CDR3 is CASSTIEDPLRGYTF. The CDR3 nucleotides are TGTGCCAGCAGCACAATTGAGGACCCTCTACGGGGCTACACCTTC.

The rearrangement joins TRBV5-5 to TRBJ1-4; 9 bases are a match to TRBD1. V shed 4 bases, J shed 3 bases, and the junction held 7 bases outside the gene matches. There are 16 residues in the CDR3. Germline-derived CDR1 and CDR2 are SGHKS and YYEKEE (reference sequence). The CDR3 region is CASSTGQGPSNEKLFF. CDR3 DNA sequence: TGTGCCAGCAGCACAGGACAGGGGCCATCTAATGAAAAACTGTTTTTT.

V gene TRBV11-2 combines with J gene TRBJ2-3, with 13 bases identical to TRBD2. Germline V lookup: CDR1 SGHAT, CDR2 FQNNGV. CDR3 size: 17 residues. The trim removed 5 bases at V and 4 bases at J, leaving 9 bases unmatched. As DNA, the CDR3 is TGTGCCAGCAGCCTTACTAGCGGGGGGGGTAATTCAGATACGCAGTATTTT. This encodes CASSLTSGGGNSDTQYF.

CDR3 sequence: CASSIKGNSNQPQHF. The CDR3 nucleotides read TGTGCCAGTAGTATTAAGGGTAATAGCAATCAGCCCCAGCATTTT. The chain uses TRBV19 and TRBJ1-5; D uncertain. V lost 3 bases, J lost 0 bases, and 9 bases lay in between. The germline gives CDR1 LNHDA, CDR2 SQIVND (reference sequence). CDR3 length: 15 residues.

This sequence joins TRBV7-6 and TRBJ2-1; 11 nucleotides match TRBD2. CDR3 length: 16 residues. From germline, CDR1 is SGHVS and CDR2 FNYEAQ. Losses at the gene ends were 1 base for V and 2 bases for J; bases not matched to a gene: 1. CDR3 in amino acids: CASSLGLAGTYNEQFF. In DNA form, the CDR3 reads TGTGCCAGCAGCTTAGGACTAGCGGGGACCTACAATGAGCAGTTCTTC.

The chain recombines TRBV2 with TRBJ1-6; 9 bases align to TRBD1. This CDR3 region has 14 residues. J was trimmed by 10 bases and V by 3 bases; bases with no gene match: 4. Germline lookup yields CDR1 SNHLY and CDR2 FYNNEI. The CDR3, as DNA: TGTGCCAGCAGTGACGGGACAGGGCGGTCACCCCTCCACTTT. As protein: CASSDGTGRSPLHF.